The clone carrying this T cell receptor (beta chain) turned up a few times. Expressed TCRB transcripts were sequenced after all isolated RNA was converted to cDNA. The table came from immunoSEQ multiplex PCR; TCRdb's copy has only in-frame clones and leaves some out. The sample lists about 320,000 clones, 14% occurring once. Per the germline V gene, CDR1 is KGHSH and CDR2 is LQKENI. The CDR3 is 14 residues long. Unmatched junction bases numbered 3, after V lost 0 bases and J lost 6 bases. This specimen belongs to a study of beta chain features in type 1 diabetes. This TCR was recovered from a man aged 25 to 40 in good health. The sequencing input was central memory CD4+ T cells from blood. The chain links TRBV18 to TRBJ1-2, with TRBD1 identical over 8 bases. The CDR3 DNA follows: TGTGCCAGCTCACCACCGGGACAGGAGCATGGCTACACCTTC. It codes for CASSPPGQEHGYTF.